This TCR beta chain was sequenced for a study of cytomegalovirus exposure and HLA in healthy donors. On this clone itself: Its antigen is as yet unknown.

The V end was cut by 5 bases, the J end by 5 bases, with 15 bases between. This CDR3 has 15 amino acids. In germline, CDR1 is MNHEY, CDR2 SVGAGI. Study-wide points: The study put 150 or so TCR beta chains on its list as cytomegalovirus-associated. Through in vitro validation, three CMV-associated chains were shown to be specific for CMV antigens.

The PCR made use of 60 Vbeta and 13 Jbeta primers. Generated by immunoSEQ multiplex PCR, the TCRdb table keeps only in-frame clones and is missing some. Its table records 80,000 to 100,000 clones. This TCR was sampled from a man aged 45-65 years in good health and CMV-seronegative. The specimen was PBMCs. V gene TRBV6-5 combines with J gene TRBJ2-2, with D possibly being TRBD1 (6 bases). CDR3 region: CASSLGQWGTGELFF. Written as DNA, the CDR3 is TGTGCCAGCAGTCTCGGACAGTGGGGGACCGGGGAGCTGTTTTTT.